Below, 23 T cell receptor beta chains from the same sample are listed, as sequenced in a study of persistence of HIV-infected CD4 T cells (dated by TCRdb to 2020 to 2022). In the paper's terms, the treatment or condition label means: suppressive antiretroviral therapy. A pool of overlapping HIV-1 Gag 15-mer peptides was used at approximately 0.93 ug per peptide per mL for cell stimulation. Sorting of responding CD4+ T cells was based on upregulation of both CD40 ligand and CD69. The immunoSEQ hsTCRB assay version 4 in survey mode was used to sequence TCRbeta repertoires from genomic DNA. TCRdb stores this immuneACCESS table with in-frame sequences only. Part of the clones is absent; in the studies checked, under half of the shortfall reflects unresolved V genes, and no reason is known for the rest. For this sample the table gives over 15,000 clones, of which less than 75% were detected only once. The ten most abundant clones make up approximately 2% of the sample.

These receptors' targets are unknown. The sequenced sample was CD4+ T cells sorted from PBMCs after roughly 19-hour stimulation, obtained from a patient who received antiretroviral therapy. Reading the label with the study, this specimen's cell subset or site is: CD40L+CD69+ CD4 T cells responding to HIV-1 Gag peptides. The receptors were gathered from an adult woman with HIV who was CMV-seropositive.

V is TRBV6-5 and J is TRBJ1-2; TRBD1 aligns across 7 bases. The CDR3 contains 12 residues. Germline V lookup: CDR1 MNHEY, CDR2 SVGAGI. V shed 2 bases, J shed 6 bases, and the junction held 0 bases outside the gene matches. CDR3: CASSYTGDGYTF. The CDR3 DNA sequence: TGTGCCAGCAGTTACACAGGGGATGGCTACACCTTC.

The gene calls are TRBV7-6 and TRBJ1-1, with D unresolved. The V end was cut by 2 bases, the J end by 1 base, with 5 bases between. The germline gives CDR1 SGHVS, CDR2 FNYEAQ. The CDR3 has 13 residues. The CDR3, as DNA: TGTGCCAGCAGCTTATCGCAGAACACTGAAGCTTTCTTT. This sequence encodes CASSLSQNTEAFF.

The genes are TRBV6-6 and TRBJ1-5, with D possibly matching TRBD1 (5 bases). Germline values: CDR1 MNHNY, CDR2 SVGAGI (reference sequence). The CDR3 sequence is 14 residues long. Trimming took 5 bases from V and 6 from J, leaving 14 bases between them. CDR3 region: CASSTTPGTQPQHF. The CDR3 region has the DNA TGTGCCAGCAGTACCACCCCGGGGACTCAGCCCCAGCATTTT.

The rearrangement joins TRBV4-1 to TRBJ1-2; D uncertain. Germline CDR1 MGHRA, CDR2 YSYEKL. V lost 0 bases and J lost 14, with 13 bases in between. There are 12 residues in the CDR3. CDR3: CASSQDNVDPTF. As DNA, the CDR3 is TGCGCCAGCAGCCAAGATAACGTGGATCCGACCTTC.

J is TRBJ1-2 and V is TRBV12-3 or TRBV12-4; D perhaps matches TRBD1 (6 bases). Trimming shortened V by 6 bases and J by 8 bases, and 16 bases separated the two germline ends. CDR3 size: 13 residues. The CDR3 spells CASRLQGFEGYTF. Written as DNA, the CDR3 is TGTGCCAGCAGACTCCAGGGGTTTGAAGGCTACACCTTC.

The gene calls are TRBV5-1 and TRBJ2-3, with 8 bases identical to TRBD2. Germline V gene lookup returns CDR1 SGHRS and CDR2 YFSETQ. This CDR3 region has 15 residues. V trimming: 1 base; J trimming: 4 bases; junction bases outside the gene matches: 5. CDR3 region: CASSLSRGGSDTQYF. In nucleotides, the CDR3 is TGCGCCAGCAGCTTGTCCCGGGGGGGGTCAGATACGCAGTATTTT.

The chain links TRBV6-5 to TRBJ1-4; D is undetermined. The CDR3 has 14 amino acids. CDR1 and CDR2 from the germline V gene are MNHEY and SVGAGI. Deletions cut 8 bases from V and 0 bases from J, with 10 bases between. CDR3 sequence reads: CASLRGPTNEKLFF. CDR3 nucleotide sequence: TGTGCCAGCTTAAGAGGACCAACTAATGAAAAACTGTTTTTT.

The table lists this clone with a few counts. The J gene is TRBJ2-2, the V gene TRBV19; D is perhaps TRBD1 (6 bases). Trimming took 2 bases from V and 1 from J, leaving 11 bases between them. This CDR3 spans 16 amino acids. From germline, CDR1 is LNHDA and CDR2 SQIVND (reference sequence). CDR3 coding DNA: TGTGCCAGTAGTATATACAGGGAAAAGAACACCGGGGAGCTGTTTTTT. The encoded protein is CASSIYREKNTGELFF.

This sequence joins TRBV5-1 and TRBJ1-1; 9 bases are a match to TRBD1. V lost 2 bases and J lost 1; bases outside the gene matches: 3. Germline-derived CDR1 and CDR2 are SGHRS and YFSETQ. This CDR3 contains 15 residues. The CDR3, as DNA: TGCGCCAGCAGCTTAAAACAGGGGGCGAACACTGAAGCTTTCTTT. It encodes CASSLKQGANTEAFF.

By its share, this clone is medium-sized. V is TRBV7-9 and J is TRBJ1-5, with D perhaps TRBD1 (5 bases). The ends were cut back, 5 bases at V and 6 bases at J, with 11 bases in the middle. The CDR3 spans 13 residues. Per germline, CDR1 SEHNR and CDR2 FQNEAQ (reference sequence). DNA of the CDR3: TGTGCCAGCAGCAGGGACGGGAGTCAGCCCCAGCATTTT. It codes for CASSRDGSQPQHF.

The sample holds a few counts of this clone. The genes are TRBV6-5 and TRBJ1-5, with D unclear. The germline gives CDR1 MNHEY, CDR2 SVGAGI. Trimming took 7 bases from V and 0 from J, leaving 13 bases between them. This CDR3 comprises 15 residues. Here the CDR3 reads CASTYGSFSNQPQHF. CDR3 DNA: TGTGCCAGCACTTATGGGAGTTTTAGCAATCAGCCCCAGCATTTT.

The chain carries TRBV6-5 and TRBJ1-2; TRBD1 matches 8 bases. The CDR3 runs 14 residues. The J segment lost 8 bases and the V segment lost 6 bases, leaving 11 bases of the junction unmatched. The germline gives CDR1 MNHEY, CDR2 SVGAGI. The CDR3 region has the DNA TGTGCCAGCAGCCTTCCAGGGGGCGCGGGGGGCTACACCTTC. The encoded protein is CASSLPGGAGGYTF.

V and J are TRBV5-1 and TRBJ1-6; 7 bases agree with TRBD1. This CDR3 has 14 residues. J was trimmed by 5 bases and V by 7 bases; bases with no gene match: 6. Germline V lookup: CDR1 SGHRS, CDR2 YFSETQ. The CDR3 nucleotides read TGCGCCAGCGGGTGGGGGACAGATAATTCACCCCTCCACTTT. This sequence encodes CASGWGTDNSPLHF.

The CDR3 loop reads CASSRDSQETQYF. The CDR3 DNA is TGCGCCAGCAGTAGGGACAGTCAAGAGACCCAGTACTTC. This sequence joins TRBV5-1 and TRBJ2-5; 7 bases line up with TRBD1. Germline CDR1 reads SGHRS; CDR2 reads YFSETQ. CDR3 length equals 13 residues. Trimming cost V 5 bases and J 2 bases; bases outside gene matches: 3.

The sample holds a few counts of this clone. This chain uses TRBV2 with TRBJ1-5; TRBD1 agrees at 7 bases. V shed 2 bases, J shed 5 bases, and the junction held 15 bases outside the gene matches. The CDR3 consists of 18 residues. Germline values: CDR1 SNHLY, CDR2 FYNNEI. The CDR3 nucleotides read TGTGCCAGCAGTGAATTGGGGCGGATAGGGGGCATATATCAGCCCCAGCATTTT. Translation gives CASSELGRIGGIYQPQHF.

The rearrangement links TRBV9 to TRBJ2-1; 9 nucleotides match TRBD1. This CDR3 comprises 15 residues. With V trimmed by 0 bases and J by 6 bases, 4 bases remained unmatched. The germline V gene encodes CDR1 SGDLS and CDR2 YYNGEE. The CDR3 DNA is TGTGCCAGCAGCGTAGCAACAGGGGGCCGCAATGAGCAGTTCTTC. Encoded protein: CASSVATGGRNEQFF. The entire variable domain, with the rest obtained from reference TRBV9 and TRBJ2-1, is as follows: DSGVTQTPKHLITATGQRVTLRCSPRSGDLSVYWYQQSLDQGLQFLIQYYNGEERAKGNILERFSAQQFPDLHSELNLSSLELGDSALYFCASSVATGGRNEQFFGPGTRLTVL.

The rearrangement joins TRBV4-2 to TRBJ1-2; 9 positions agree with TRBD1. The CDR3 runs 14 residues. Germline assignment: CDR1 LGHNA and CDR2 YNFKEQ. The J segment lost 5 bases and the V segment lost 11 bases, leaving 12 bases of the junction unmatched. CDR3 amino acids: CAGGRTGEGYGYTF. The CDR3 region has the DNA TGTGCCGGGGGTCGGACAGGGGAAGGATATGGCTACACCTTC.

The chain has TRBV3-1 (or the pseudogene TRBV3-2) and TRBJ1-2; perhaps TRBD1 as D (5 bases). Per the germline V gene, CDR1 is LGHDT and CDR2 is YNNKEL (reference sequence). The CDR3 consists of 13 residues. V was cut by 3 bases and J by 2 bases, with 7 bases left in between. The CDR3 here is CASSHGDNYGYTF. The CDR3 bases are TGTGCCAGCAGCCATGGGGACAACTATGGCTACACCTTC.

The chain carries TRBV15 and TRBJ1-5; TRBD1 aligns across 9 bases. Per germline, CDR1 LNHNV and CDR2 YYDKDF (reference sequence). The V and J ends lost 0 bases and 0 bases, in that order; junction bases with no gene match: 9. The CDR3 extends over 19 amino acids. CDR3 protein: CATSRDWRQGVYSNQPQHF. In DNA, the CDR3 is TGTGCCACCAGCAGAGATTGGAGACAGGGGGTTTATAGCAATCAGCCCCAGCATTTT.

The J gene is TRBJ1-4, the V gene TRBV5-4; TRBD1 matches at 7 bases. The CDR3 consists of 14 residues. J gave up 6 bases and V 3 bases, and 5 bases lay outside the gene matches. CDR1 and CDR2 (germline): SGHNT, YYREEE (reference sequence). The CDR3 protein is CASSSRGRDEKLFF. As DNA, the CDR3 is TGTGCCAGCAGCTCCAGGGGGAGGGATGAAAAACTGTTTTTT.

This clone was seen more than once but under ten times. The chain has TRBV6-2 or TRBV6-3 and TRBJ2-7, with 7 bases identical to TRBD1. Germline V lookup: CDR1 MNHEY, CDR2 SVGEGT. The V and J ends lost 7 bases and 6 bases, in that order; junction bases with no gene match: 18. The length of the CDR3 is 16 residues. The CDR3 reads CASTPFGGQVGSEQYF. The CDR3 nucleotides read TGTGCCAGCACCCCGTTTGGCGGACAGGTCGGATCCGAGCAGTACTTC.

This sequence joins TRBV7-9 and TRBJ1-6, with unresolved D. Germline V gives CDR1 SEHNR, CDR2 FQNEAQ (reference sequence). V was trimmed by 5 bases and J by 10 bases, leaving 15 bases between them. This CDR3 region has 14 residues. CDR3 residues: CASSPRGLGSPLHF. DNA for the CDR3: TGTGCCAGCAGCCCCAGAGGGTTGGGATCACCCCTCCACTTT.

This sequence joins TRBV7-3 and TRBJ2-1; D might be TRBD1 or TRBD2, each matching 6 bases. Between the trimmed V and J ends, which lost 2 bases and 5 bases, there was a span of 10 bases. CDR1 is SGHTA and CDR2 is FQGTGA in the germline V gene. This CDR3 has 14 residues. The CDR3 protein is CASSLSGANNEQFF. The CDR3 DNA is TGTGCCAGCAGCTTATCGGGGGCCAACAATGAGCAGTTCTTC.